The T cell receptor beta chain described here comes from a study of PD-L1 blockade in urothelial cancer. Clones were sequenced by immunoSEQ multiplex PCR, and TCRdb holds only the in-frame ones, with some missing. The sample shows tens of thousands of clones, around 76% of them seen only once. Between the trimmed V and J ends, which lost 4 bases and 4 bases, there was a span of 21 bases. The germline gives CDR1 SGDLS, CDR2 YYNGEE. The CDR3 sequence is 17 residues long. The sequence was obtained from a man in his sixties or seventies with urothelial cancer. The chain carries TRBV9 and TRBJ1-3, with a tentative D call TRBD1 (5 bases). The sequencing used PBMCs, collected around atezolizumab (anti-PD-L1) treatment. The CDR3 nucleotides read TGTGCCAGCAGCCCGGGGGGAACACCGATGGAGGGAAACACCATATATTTT. Its protein is CASSPGGTPMEGNTIYF.